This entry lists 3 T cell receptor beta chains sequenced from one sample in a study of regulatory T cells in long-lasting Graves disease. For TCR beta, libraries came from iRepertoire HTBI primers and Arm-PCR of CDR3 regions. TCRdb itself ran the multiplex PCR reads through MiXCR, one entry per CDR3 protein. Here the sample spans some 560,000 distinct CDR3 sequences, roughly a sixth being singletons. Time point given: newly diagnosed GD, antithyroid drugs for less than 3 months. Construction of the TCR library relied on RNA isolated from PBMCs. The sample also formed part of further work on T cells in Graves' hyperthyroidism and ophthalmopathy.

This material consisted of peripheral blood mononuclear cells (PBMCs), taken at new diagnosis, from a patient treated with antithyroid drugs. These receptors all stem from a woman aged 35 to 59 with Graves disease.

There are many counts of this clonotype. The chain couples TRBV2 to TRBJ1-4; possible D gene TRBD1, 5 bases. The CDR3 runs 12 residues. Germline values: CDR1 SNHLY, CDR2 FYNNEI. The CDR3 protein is CALGPGGEKLFF. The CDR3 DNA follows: TGTGCTCTTGGGCCCGGGGGTGAAAAACTGTTTTTT.

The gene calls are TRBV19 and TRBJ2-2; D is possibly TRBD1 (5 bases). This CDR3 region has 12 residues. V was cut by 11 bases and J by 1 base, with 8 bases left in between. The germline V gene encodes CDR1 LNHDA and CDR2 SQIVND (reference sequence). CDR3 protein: CASTGNTGELFF. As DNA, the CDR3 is TGTGCCTCCACAGGGAACACCGGGGAGCTGTTTTTT. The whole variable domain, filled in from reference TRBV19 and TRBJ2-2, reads DGGITQSPKYLFRKEGQNVTLSCEQNLNHDAMYWYRQDPGQGLRLIYYSQIVNDFQKGDIAEGYSVSREKKESFPLTVTSAQKNPTAFYLCASTGNTGELFFGEGSRLTVL.

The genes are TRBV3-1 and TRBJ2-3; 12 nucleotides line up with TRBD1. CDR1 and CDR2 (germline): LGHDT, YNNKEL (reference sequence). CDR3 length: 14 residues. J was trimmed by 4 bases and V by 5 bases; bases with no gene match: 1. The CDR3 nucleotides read TGTGCCAGCAGCGGGGACAGGGGGCCAGATACGCAGTATTTT. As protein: CASSGDRGPDTQYF.